This passage covers 18 T cell receptor beta chains from one sample sequenced in a study of shared clonotypes between healthy human individuals. TCRdb keeps only in-frame clones here, not all; method: immunoSEQ multiplex PCR. The sample has about 1.1 million clones; 77% are singletons. Sequenced material: memory CD4+ T cells from PBMCs. The subset: CD45RA-negative fraction. The receptors stem from a man aged 18 to 29 in good health. Some clones in this sample may be carry-over from other donors' samples.

A single count supports this clone. Other DNA sequences in this sample translate to the same CDR3. V and J are TRBV6-5 and TRBJ1-1; unclear D gene. The length of the CDR3 is 13 residues. Looked up from germline, CDR1 is MNHEY and CDR2 is SVGAGI. V gave up 2 bases and J gave up 2 bases, with 6 bases separating them. The CDR3: CASSYDRNTEAFF. The CDR3 DNA reads as TGTGCCAGCAGTTACGACCGTAACACTGAAGCTTTCTTT.

The CDR3 protein is CAISSGTSGVNEQFF. The CDR3 coding sequence is TGTGCCATCAGTTCCGGGACTAGCGGGGTGAATGAGCAGTTCTTC. This sequence joins TRBV10-3 and TRBJ2-1; the match to TRBD2 covers 13 bases. The J segment lost 7 bases and the V segment lost 5 bases, leaving 5 bases of the junction unmatched. The CDR3 extends over 15 amino acids. From germline, CDR1 is ENHRY and CDR2 SYGVKD.

The chain combines TRBV9 with TRBJ1-2; 7 bases line up with TRBD1. This CDR3 is 13 amino acids long. In germline, CDR1 is SGDLS, CDR2 YYNGEE. With 0 bases clipped from V and 8 bases from J, the junction kept 4 bases outside the gene matches. The CDR3 bases are TGTGCCAGCAGCGTAGAGGGGACAGTCGGCTACACCTTC. Amino acids: CASSVEGTVGYTF.

The rearrangement uses TRBV7-2 and TRBJ2-5; D may be TRBD2 (11 bases). This CDR3 contains 19 residues. Germline CDR1 is SGHTA and CDR2 is FQGNSA. V was trimmed by 5 bases and J by 4 bases, leaving 29 bases between them. CDR3 sequence: CASSQRPISGRDRGETQYF. CDR3 sequence (DNA): TGTGCCAGCAGCCAGAGACCAATTAGCGGGAGGGACAGGGGAGAGACCCAGTACTTC.

This clone was seen more than once but under ten times. This chain uses TRBV5-1 with TRBJ2-7; TRBD1 is a possible D gene (6 bases). CDR1 is SGHRS, CDR2 YFSETQ, per germline. V lost 4 bases and J lost 5, with 16 bases in between. The CDR3 length is 14 residues. CDR3 DNA: TGCGCCAGCAGCGCCGGACGCCGACAGGACGAGCAGTACTTC. Encoded protein: CASSAGRRQDEQYF.

The rearrangement uses TRBV30 and TRBJ1-5, with a tentative D call TRBD1 (5 bases). Germline V gene sequence: CDR1 GTSNPN, CDR2 SVGIG (reference sequence). The V gene lost 3 bases and the J gene lost 5 bases, with 14 bases spanning the gap. CDR3 size: 14 residues. CDR3 in DNA: TGTGCCTGGAGGGACAAGGGGATTTATCAGCCCCAGCATTTT. Translating it yields CAWRDKGIYQPQHF.

CDR3 protein: CASRTPGLAGEQFF. Written as DNA, the CDR3 is TGTGCCAGCCGGACCCCGGGACTAGCGGGTGAGCAGTTCTTC. This chain links TRBV6-5 with TRBJ2-1; 12 nucleotides agree with TRBD2. V lost 8 bases, J lost 9 bases, and 8 bases stayed unmatched. Germline V gene lookup returns CDR1 MNHEY and CDR2 SVGAGI. The CDR3 length is 14 residues.

The V call is TRBV11-3, the J call TRBJ2-7, with 9 bases aligning to TRBD2. The germline gives CDR1 SGHNT, CDR2 YENEEA. V lost 0 bases and J lost 0; bases outside the gene matches: 9. This CDR3 is 18 amino acids long. CDR3 amino acids: CASSLEPLAGYRSYEQYF. CDR3 bases: TGTGCCAGCAGCTTAGAACCTCTAGCGGGGTACCGCTCCTACGAGCAGTACTTC.

The V call is TRBV11-2, the J call TRBJ1-1; D possibly corresponds to TRBD1 (5 bases). Germline CDR1 is SGHAT and CDR2 is FQNNGV. Trimming cost V 6 bases and J 5 bases, with 13 bases left between them. The CDR3 extends over 13 amino acids. The CDR3 DNA reads as TGTGCCAGCAGTGTGGGGGGTGGGACTGAAGCTTTCTTT. Its protein is CASSVGGGTEAFF. The variable domain in full, completed from reference TRBV11-2 and TRBJ1-1, reads EAGVAQSPRYKIIEKRQSVAFWCNPISGHATLYWYQQILGQGPKLLIQFQNNGVVDDSQLPKDRFSAERLKGVDSTLKIQPAKLEDSAVYLCASSVGGGTEAFFGQGTRLTVV.

This chain links TRBV5-4 with TRBJ1-2; 8 bases match TRBD1. Germline V gives CDR1 SGHNT, CDR2 YYREEE (reference sequence). There are 16 residues in the CDR3. The junction had 12 bases not matched to a gene; V was cut back by 4 bases and J by 4 bases. The CDR3 sequence: CASSQDPQGAIYGYTF. The DNA for the CDR3 is TGTGCCAGCAGCCAAGATCCGCAGGGGGCTATCTATGGCTACACCTTC.

The chain couples TRBV7-3 to TRBJ1-1; possible D gene TRBD1, 5 bases. Germline V gene lookup returns CDR1 SGHTA and CDR2 FQGTGA. The ends were cut back, 5 bases at V and 5 bases at J, with 9 bases in the middle. This CDR3 is 12 amino acids long. CDR3 loop: CASSNGGTEAFF. The CDR3 nucleotides are TGTGCCAGCAGCAACGGGGGTACTGAAGCTTTCTTT.

Concerning this clone: This may be a read error: a much more frequent sequence differs by one nucleotide. Other DNA variants within this sample encode the same CDR3. This sequence joins TRBV9 and TRBJ2-3, with a weak D call TRBD1 (5 bases). Trimming pared 0 bases from V and 2 bases from J, leaving 7 bases between. This CDR3 has 14 amino acids. Germline CDR1 reads SGDLS; CDR2 reads YYNGEE. CDR3 in DNA: TGTGCCAGCAGCGTAGGACAGTACACAGATACGCAGTATTTT. It codes for CASSVGQYTDTQYF.

This clone was recorded a few times. This chain links TRBV28 with TRBJ1-5, with D possibly matching TRBD1 (5 bases). Germline-derived CDR1 and CDR2 are MDHEN and SYDVKM. Deletions cut 10 bases from V and 5 bases from J, with 18 bases between. The CDR3 length is 14 residues. CDR3 residues: CATQPGGFDQPQHF. CDR3 in DNA: TGTGCCACCCAGCCCGGGGGATTCGATCAGCCCCAGCATTTT.

The V call is TRBV6-6, the J call TRBJ2-5; no clear D. The CDR3 sequence is 11 residues long. V lost 5 bases and J 6 bases, leaving 7 bases between the germline ends. Germline V gene sequence: CDR1 MNHNY, CDR2 SVGAGI (reference sequence). The CDR3 is CASSLRKTQYF. CDR3 DNA sequence: TGTGCCAGCAGTCTCCGGAAGACCCAGTACTTC.

This clone appeared a few times. The chain joins TRBV28 to TRBJ1-2; 9 bases are a match to TRBD1. The junction had 7 bases not matched to a gene; V was cut back by 2 bases and J by 6 bases. Germline CDR1 reads MDHEN; CDR2 reads SYDVKM. This CDR3 spans 15 amino acids. This CDR3 is CASSLGTGRWDGYTF. In nucleotides, the CDR3 is TGTGCCAGCAGTTTAGGGACAGGGAGGTGGGATGGCTACACCTTC.

This chain's CDR3 is CASSATGSAYEQYF. The CDR3 DNA follows: TGTGCCAGCAGCGCTACAGGGTCCGCCTACGAGCAGTACTTC. The rearrangement joins TRBV7-3 to TRBJ2-7, with D possibly TRBD1 on 6 matching bases. Germline V gene sequence: CDR1 SGHTA, CDR2 FQGTGA. Between the trimmed V and J ends, which lost 5 bases and 2 bases, there was a span of 13 bases. The CDR3 totals 14 residues.

This clone was counted only a few times. Within the sample, other DNA sequences also encode this same CDR3. The chain recombines TRBV19 with TRBJ1-5; a possible D gene is TRBD1 (6 bases). Germline CDR1 is LNHDA and CDR2 is SQIVND (reference sequence). V was pared by 3 bases and J by 0 bases, with 9 bases between. The CDR3 runs to 15 residues. Here the CDR3 reads CASSIGQHSNQPQHF. CDR3 nucleotides: TGTGCCAGTAGTATCGGACAGCATAGCAATCAGCCCCAGCATTTT.

The chain uses TRBV4-1 and TRBJ1-4; 8 positions match TRBD1. The CDR3 spans 15 residues. The germline V gene encodes CDR1 MGHRA and CDR2 YSYEKL. V lost 0 bases to trimming and J lost 7 bases; unmatched junction nucleotides: 4. The CDR3, as DNA: TGCGCCAGCAGCCAAGAGGACAGGGCCCGTGAAAAACTGTTTTTT. Translated, it gives CASSQEDRAREKLFF.